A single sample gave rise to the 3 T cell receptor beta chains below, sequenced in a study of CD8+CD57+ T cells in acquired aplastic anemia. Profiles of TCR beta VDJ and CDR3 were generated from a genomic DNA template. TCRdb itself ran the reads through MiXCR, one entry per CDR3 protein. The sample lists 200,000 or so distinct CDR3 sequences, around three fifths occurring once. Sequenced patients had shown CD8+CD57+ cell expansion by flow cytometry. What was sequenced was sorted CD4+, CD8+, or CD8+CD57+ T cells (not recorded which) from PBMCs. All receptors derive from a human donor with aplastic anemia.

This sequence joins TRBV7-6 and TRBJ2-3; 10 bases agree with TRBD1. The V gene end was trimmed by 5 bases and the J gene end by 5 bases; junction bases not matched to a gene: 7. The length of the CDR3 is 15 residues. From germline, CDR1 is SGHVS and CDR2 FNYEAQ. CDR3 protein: CASSPRQGALDTQYF. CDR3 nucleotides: TGTGCCAGCAGCCCTCGACAGGGGGCGTTAGATACGCAGTATTTT.

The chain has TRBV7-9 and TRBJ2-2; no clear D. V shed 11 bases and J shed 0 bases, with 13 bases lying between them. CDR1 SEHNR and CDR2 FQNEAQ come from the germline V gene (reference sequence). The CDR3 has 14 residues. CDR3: CAAKGTSNTGELFF. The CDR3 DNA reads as TGTGCCGCGAAGGGAACATCGAACACCGGGGAGCTGTTTTTT.

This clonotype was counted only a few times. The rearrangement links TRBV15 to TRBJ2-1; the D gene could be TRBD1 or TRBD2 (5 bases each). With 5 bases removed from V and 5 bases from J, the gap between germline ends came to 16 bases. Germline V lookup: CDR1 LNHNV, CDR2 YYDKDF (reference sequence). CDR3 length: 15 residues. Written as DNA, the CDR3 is TGTGCCACCAGCCTAGGCCGGGACGGAAACAATGAGCAGTTCTTC. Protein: CATSLGRDGNNEQFF.